This is a list of T cell receptor beta chains from one sample in a study of CD8 T cells in Susac syndrome. TCRdb used MiXCR to reprocess the immunoSEQ multiplex PCR reads, holding one entry per CDR3 protein. The sample carries around 80,000 distinct CDR3 sequences, just under 95% recorded once. The specimen was CD8+ T cells from PBMCs. Source of these receptors: a human donor in good health. Each CDR3 is given with its conserved first and last residue. A D gene is named only where the DNA matches it firmly. Clone size is stated in some rows and not others, as once, few, many or a class when expanded.

>-|TRBV27|TRBJ1-1|-
CASSYTENTEAFF
TGTGCCAGCAGTTATACAGAGAACACTGAAGCTTTCTTT
>TRBD2|TRBV2|TRBJ2-1|-
CASQSVSGGHEQFF
TGTGCCAGCCAAAGTGTGTCGGGGGGACATGAGCAGTTCTTC
>TRBD1|TRBV12-3/TRBV12-4|TRBJ1-3|-
CASTSGEGAPLSGNTIYF
TGTGCCAGCACCTCGGGAGAGGGGGCTCCGCTATCTGGAAACACCATATATTTT
>-|TRBV5-1|TRBJ2-1|-
CASSNPYNEQFF
TGCGCCAGCAGTAACCCTTACAATGAGCAGTTCTTC
>TRBD2|TRBV4-1|TRBJ2-3|-
CASSQDLAGVGDTQYF
TGCGCCAGCAGCCAAGACCTAGCGGGAGTCGGGGATACGCAGTATTTT
>-|TRBV14|TRBJ2-1|-
CASSQARFFPNNEQFF
TGTGCCAGCAGCCAAGCCCGATTCTTTCCAAACAATGAGCAGTTCTTC
>-|TRBV6-4|TRBJ2-2|-
CASSDDPSHGELFF
TGTGCCAGCAGTGACGATCCTAGCCACGGGGAGCTGTTTTTT
>TRBD2|TRBV6-5|TRBJ2-1|-
CASSLWEGNEQFF
TGTGCCAGCAGCCTCTGGGAGGGCAATGAGCAGTTCTTC
>TRBD2|TRBV13|TRBJ2-5|-
CASSLGTSWETQYF
TGTGCCAGCAGCTTGGGGACTAGCTGGGAGACCCAGTACTTC
>-|TRBV27|TRBJ1-1|-
CASGPASEAFF
TGTGCCAGCGGGCCTGCTTCTGAAGCTTTCTTT
>-|TRBV27|TRBJ1-5|-
CASSSAAGIRNQPQHF
TGTGCCAGCAGTTCAGCCGCGGGGATCCGTAATCAGCCCCAGCATTTT
>-|TRBV4-3|TRBJ1-2|-
CASSPGGNSPNSGKSNYGYTF
TGCGCCAGCAGCCCGGGGGGAAATTCACCCAATTCAGGGAAGAGTAACTATGGCTACACCTTC
>-|TRBV2|TRBJ2-3|-
CACPGLSTDTQYF
TGTGCCTGCCCGGGACTGAGCACAGATACGCAGTATTTT
>-|TRBV29-1|TRBJ2-5|-
CSGDGDEYQETQYF
TGCAGCGGGGACGGGGACGAGTACCAAGAGACCCAGTACTTC
>-|TRBV27|TRBJ2-5|-
CASSLSSRGGARETQYF
TGTGCCAGCAGTTTATCGAGTAGGGGAGGAGCGAGGGAGACCCAGTACTTC
>-|TRBV12-3/TRBV12-4|TRBJ2-7|-
CASSLARVGVEQYF
TGTGCCAGCAGTTTAGCGCGGGTGGGGGTCGAGCAGTACTTC
>-|TRBV9|TRBJ1-1|-
CASGGGSTEAFF
TGTGCCAGCGGGGGAGGGTCCACTGAAGCTTTCTTT
>-|TRBV2|TRBJ2-7|-
CATRIRDYEQYF
TGTGCCACCAGGATTAGGGACTACGAGCAGTACTTC
>-|TRBV6-2/TRBV6-3|TRBJ1-2|-
CASSRSYGYTF
TGTGCCAGCAGTCGGAGTTATGGCTACACCTTC
>TRBD1|TRBV4-1|TRBJ1-2|-
CASSHSSGGTGMATTF
TGCGCCAGCAGCCATTCTTCAGGGGGAACTGGTATGGCTACTACCTTC
>TRBD1|TRBV6-6|TRBJ2-5|-
CASWRQGWGGETQYF
TGTGCCAGCTGGAGACAGGGTTGGGGTGGGGAGACCCAGTACTTC
>TRBD1|TRBV6-5|TRBJ2-7|-
CASSAPGTGNEQYF
TGTGCCAGCAGTGCTCCCGGGACAGGGAACGAGCAGTACTTC
>TRBD1|TRBV14|TRBJ1-2|-
CASSPLETGPYGYTF
TGTGCCAGCAGCCCACTAGAGACAGGGCCCTATGGCTACACCTTC
>-|TRBV7-9|TRBJ2-3|once
CASSLAGWATDTQYF
TGTGCCAGCAGCTTAGCGGGTTGGGCCACAGATACGCAGTATTTT
>TRBD1|TRBV6-6|TRBJ2-7|-
CASSYRDRDYEQYF
TGTGCCAGCAGTTACCGGGACAGGGATTACGAGCAGTACTTC
>TRBD1|TRBV12-5|TRBJ2-1|-
CASGGQYNEQFF
TGTGCTAGTGGGGGACAGTACAATGAGCAGTTCTTC
>-|TRBV24-1|TRBJ2-5|-
CATSDFEDTKETQYF
TGTGCCACCAGTGATTTTGAAGACACTAAAGAGACCCAGTACTTC
>TRBD2|TRBV2|TRBJ2-3|-
CASSEFRRLAGTADTQYF
TGTGCCAGCAGTGAATTTCGTCGGCTAGCGGGAACAGCAGATACGCAGTATTTT
>-|TRBV6-2/TRBV6-3|TRBJ2-3|once
CASSILKSYPFLHTDTQYF
TGTGCCAGCAGCATACTAAAGTCCTACCCCTTCCTGCACACAGATACGCAGTATTTT
>-|TRBV4-1|TRBJ2-3|-
CASSLRGHTDTQYF
TGCGCCAGCAGCCTACGGGGACACACAGATACGCAGTATTTT
>-|TRBV4-1|TRBJ1-5|-
CASSQEGPLNQPQHF
TGCGCCAGCAGCCAAGAGGGGCCACTGAATCAGCCCCAGCATTTT
>TRBD2|TRBV19|TRBJ2-7|-
CASSKGLAGLYEQYF
TGTGCCAGTAGCAAAGGACTAGCGGGGCTCTACGAGCAGTACTTC
>-|TRBV12-3/TRBV12-4|TRBJ2-5|-
CACEDSETQYF
TGTGCCTGTGAGGATTCGGAGACCCAGTACTTC
>TRBD1|TRBV7-2|TRBJ2-1|-
CASSLVPQGVYNEQFF
TGTGCCAGCAGCTTAGTCCCGCAGGGGGTCTACAATGAGCAGTTCTTC
>-|TRBV4-3|TRBJ1-1|-
CASSQARNTEAFF
TGCGCCAGCAGCCAAGCTCGAAACACTGAAGCTTTCTTT
>TRBD1|TRBV27|TRBJ2-4|-
CASGTSLGGSKNIQYF
TGTGCCAGCGGAACCTCATTAGGGGGCTCCAAAAACATTCAGTACTTC
>-|TRBV5-8|TRBJ2-1|-
CASSLDDSSYNEQFF
TGTGCCAGCAGCTTGGATGACAGCTCCTACAATGAGCAGTTCTTC
>TRBD2|TRBV7-9|TRBJ2-3|-
CASSSGTDTSGVDTQYF
TGTGCCAGCAGCTCTGGGACGGACACTAGCGGAGTAGATACGCAGTATTTT
>-|TRBV13|TRBJ1-2|-
CASSSWRQALYGYTF
TGTGCCAGCAGCTCCTGGAGACAGGCCCTCTATGGCTACACCTTC
>-|TRBV9|TRBJ2-1|-
CASSVVGRGSYNEQFF
TGTGCCAGCAGCGTAGTAGGGCGGGGTTCCTACAATGAGCAGTTCTTC
>-|TRBV27|TRBJ1-2|-
CASSPQGYGYTF
TGTGCCAGCAGCCCTCAGGGTTATGGCTACACCTTC
>-|TRBV7-9|TRBJ2-6|-
CASSSELGGANVLTF
TGTGCCAGCAGCTCCGAGTTGGGTGGGGCCAACGTCCTGACTTTC
>TRBD1|TRBV18|TRBJ1-1|-
CASSPPRTGNTEAFF
TGTGCCAGCTCACCCCCTCGGACAGGGAACACTGAAGCTTTCTTT
>-|TRBV20-1|TRBJ1-1|-
CSAREPNTEAFF
TGCAGTGCCCGGGAGCCGAACACTGAAGCTTTCTTT
>TRBD1|TRBV29-1|TRBJ2-1|-
CSVRQGAYEQFF
TGCAGCGTGAGACAGGGGGCATATGAGCAGTTCTTC
>-|TRBV12-3/TRBV12-4|TRBJ2-7|-
CASSSPGQNVDEQYF
TGTGCCAGCAGTTCACCCGGACAAAACGTGGACGAGCAGTACTTC
>TRBD1|TRBV14|TRBJ1-4|-
CASSKAQGASREKLFF
TGTGCCAGCAGCAAGGCACAGGGGGCTAGTCGTGAAAAACTGTTTTTT
>-|TRBV27|TRBJ2-7|-
CASSLGGSSYEQYF
TGTGCCAGCAGTTTAGGGGGGAGCTCCTACGAGCAGTACTTC